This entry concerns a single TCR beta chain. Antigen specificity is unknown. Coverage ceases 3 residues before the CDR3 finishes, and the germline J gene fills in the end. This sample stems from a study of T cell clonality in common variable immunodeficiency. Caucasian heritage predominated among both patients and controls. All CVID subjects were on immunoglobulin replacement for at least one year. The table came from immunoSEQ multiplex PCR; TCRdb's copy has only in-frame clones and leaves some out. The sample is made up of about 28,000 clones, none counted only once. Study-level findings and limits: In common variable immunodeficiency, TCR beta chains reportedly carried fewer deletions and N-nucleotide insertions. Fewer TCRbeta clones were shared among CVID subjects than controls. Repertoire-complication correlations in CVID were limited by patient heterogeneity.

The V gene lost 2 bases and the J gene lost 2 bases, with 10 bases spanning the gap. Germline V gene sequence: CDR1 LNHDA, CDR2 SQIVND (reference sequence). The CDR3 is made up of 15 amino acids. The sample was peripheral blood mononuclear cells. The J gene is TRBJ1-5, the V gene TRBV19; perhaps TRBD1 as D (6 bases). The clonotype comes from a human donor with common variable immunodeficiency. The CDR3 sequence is CASSIWAGGNQPQHF. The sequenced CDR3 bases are TGTGCCAGTAGTATATGGGCAGGGGGCAATCAGCCC.